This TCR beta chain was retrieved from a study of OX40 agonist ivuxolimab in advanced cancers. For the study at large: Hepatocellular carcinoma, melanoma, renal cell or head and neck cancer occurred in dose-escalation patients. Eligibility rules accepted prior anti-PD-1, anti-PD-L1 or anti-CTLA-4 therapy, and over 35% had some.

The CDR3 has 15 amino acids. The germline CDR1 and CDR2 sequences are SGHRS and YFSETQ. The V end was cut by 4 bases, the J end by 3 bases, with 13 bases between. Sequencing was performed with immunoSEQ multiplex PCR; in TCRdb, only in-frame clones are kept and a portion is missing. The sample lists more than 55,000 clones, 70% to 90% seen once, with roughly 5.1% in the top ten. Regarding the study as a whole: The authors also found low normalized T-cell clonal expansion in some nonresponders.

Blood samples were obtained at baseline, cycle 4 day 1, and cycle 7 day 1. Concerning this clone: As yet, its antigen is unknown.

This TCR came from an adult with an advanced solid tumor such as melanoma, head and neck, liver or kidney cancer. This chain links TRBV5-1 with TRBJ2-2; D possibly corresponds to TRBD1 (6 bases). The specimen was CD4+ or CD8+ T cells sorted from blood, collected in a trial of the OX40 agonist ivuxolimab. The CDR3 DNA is TGCGCCAGCAGCCCGCGGGCAGGGGACACCGGGGAGCTGTTTTTT. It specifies CASSPRAGDTGELFF.